Shown below are 14 T cell receptor beta chains from a single sample sequenced in a study of blood T cell repertoires in COVID-19. Assay: immunoSEQ multiplex PCR; the TCRdb copy retains only in-frame clones and omits some. The sample has 200,000 to 250,000 clones; about four fifths are singletons. The sample consisted of peripheral blood. The source of these receptors is a woman over 75 with acute or convalescent COVID-19.

This clone has at least ten counts. V and J are TRBV5-4 and TRBJ1-5; weak D call: TRBD1 (5 bases). V was pared by 0 bases and J by 3 bases, with 10 bases between. The CDR3 covers 15 residues. Germline V gene lookup returns CDR1 SGHNT and CDR2 YYREEE (reference sequence). CDR3 in amino acids: CASSLGLGPNQPQHF. The CDR3 nucleotides read TGTGCCAGCAGCTTGGGTCTGGGGCCCAATCAGCCCCAGCATTTT.

The chain employs TRBV7-9 and TRBJ1-4, with D unresolved. V was shortened by 6 bases and J by 0 bases, with 14 bases between the two germline ends. CDR3 length: 16 residues. Germline values: CDR1 SEHNR, CDR2 FQNEAQ (reference sequence). CDR3: CASSPDGLATNEKLFF. As DNA, the CDR3 is TGTGCCAGCAGTCCCGACGGACTTGCAACTAATGAAAAACTGTTTTTT. Drawing the rest from reference TRBV7-9 and TRBJ1-4, the complete variable domain is DTGVSQNPRHKITKRGQNVTFRCDPISEHNRLYWYRQTLGQGPEFLTYFQNEAQLEKSRLLSDRFSAERPKGSFSTLEIQRTEQGDSAMYLCASSPDGLATNEKLFFGSGTQLSVL.

The genes are TRBV19 and TRBJ2-5, with D tentatively TRBD2 (5 bases). The CDR3 covers 15 residues. Germline values: CDR1 LNHDA, CDR2 SQIVND (reference sequence). V was shortened by 4 bases and J by 5 bases, with 17 bases between the two germline ends. In DNA, the CDR3 is TGTGCCAGTAGTAACGGACGAGGGTATGTCGAGACCCAGTACTTC. Translation gives CASSNGRGYVETQYF.

The chain carries TRBV18 and TRBJ2-1; weak D call: TRBD2 (6 bases). Germline CDR1 and CDR2: KGHSH and LQKENI. V was clipped by 4 bases and J by 2 bases, with 18 bases between them. The CDR3 runs 17 residues. The CDR3 loop is CASSLEPGLQAYNEQFF. CDR3 DNA: TGTGCCAGCTCACTCGAGCCGGGACTGCAGGCCTACAATGAGCAGTTCTTC.

This chain connects TRBV24-1 to TRBJ2-2; 7 bases match TRBD1. Germline values: CDR1 KGHDR, CDR2 SFDVKD. With 5 bases clipped from V and 1 base from J, the junction kept 6 bases outside the gene matches. The CDR3 covers 16 residues. The CDR3 here is CATSGTRTGNTGELFF. The CDR3 coding sequence is TGTGCCACCAGTGGCACCAGGACAGGGAACACCGGGGAGCTGTTTTTT.

The gene calls are TRBV2 and TRBJ2-7, with 7 nucleotides matching TRBD1. After removal of 7 bases from V and 11 bases from J, the junction contained 14 bases not matched to a gene. This CDR3 comprises 13 residues. Germline values: CDR1 SNHLY, CDR2 FYNNEI. The CDR3: CASTPRQGSMEYF. CDR3 bases: TGTGCCAGCACCCCCCGACAGGGATCGATGGAGTACTTC.

In its sample, this clone was seen once. The rearrangement links TRBV7-9 to TRBJ1-4; D not certain. V lost 6 bases and J 3 bases, leaving 11 bases between the germline ends. The length of the CDR3 is 14 residues. Per the germline V gene, CDR1 is SEHNR and CDR2 is FQNEAQ (reference sequence). The DNA of the CDR3 is TGTGCCAGCAGGTCGAGGCTAGCTAATGAAAAACTGTTTTTT. It specifies CASRSRLANEKLFF.

The rearrangement joins TRBV2 to TRBJ2-7, with a tentative D call TRBD2 (7 bases). V dropped 4 bases and J dropped 2 bases, with 18 bases sitting between them. Germline CDR1 SNHLY, CDR2 FYNNEI. The CDR3 is 16 residues long. CDR3 bases: TGTGCCAGCAGTGGGACAGCGGGGCAGGTTACCTACGAGCAGTACTTC. It codes for CASSGTAGQVTYEQYF.

V usage is TRBV9 and J usage is TRBJ1-3; D gene unclear. Germline CDR1 is SGDLS and CDR2 is YYNGEE. V lost 3 bases to trimming and J lost 0 bases, with 4 bases between them. The CDR3 is 13 amino acids. CDR3 sequence reads: CASSDFSGNTIYF. Here the CDR3 DNA reads TGTGCCAGCAGCGACTTCTCTGGAAACACCATATATTTT.

The chain couples TRBV9 to TRBJ2-5, with 8 bases fitting TRBD1. The junction had 10 bases not matched to a gene; V was cut back by 4 bases and J by 5 bases. CDR3 size: 15 residues. Germline V lookup: CDR1 SGDLS, CDR2 YYNGEE. The CDR3 DNA reads as TGTGCCAGCAGCCCGCGGACAGGGTGGATTGAGACCCAGTACTTC. Translation gives CASSPRTGWIETQYF.

This chain links TRBV12-3 or TRBV12-4 with TRBJ1-1, with D hard to call. Deletions cut 5 bases from V and 1 base from J, with 8 bases between. This CDR3 contains 13 residues. The CDR3 sequence is CASSTRGNTEAFF. CDR3 DNA: TGTGCCAGCAGTACCAGAGGGAACACTGAAGCTTTCTTT.

This chain uses TRBV7-2 with TRBJ1-3, with D possibly matching TRBD1 (6 bases). Germline CDR1 reads SGHTA; CDR2 reads FQGNSA. V lost 1 base to trimming and J lost 8 bases, with 18 bases between them. The CDR3 sequence is 16 residues long. CDR3 amino acids: CASSLGTITGRHTIYF. In DNA, the CDR3 is TGTGCCAGCAGCTTAGGTACAATAACAGGGAGACACACCATATATTTT.

The chain uses TRBV9 and TRBJ2-1; weak D call: TRBD2 (5 bases). The CDR3 is 15 amino acids. Germline values: CDR1 SGDLS, CDR2 YYNGEE. V shed 0 bases and J shed 0 bases, with 7 bases lying between them. The CDR3 DNA is TGTGCCAGCAGCGTAGAACTAGGCTCCTACAATGAGCAGTTCTTC. This codes for CASSVELGSYNEQFF.

This clone was seen a handful of times. The chain recombines TRBV7-8 with TRBJ2-6, with 7 bases lining up with TRBD2. Germline CDR1 SGHVS, CDR2 FQNEAQ. The V and J ends lost 4 bases and 2 bases, in that order; junction bases with no gene match: 11. The CDR3 covers 18 residues. For the CDR3, the DNA is TGTGCCAGCAGCTCATGGGAGGGGCATTCAACTGGGGCCAACGTCCTGACTTTC. Protein product: CASSSWEGHSTGANVLTF.